This T cell receptor (beta chain) derives from a study of blood T cell repertoires in COVID-19. On the study more broadly: Sites in the United States, Italy and Spain provided acute and convalescent COVID-19 samples.

Per the authors' pipeline: Estimation of nucleated cell counts relied on the amplification of reference gene primers. The data were produced by immunoSEQ multiplex PCR, yet TCRdb's version contains in-frame clones alone and is incomplete. The V and J calls and clone size were taken over from that table, and D and trimming were inferred from the DNA. Of 120,000 to 150,000 clones listed, roughly 79% are singletons. The sequence derives from a human donor with acute or convalescent COVID-19. The donor label of this sample is uncertain. Sequencing was carried out using peripheral blood.

CDR3: CASKPSYTEAFF. The CDR3 DNA follows: TGTGCCAGCAAGCCCTCCTACACTGAAGCTTTCTTT. The chain recombines TRBV2 with TRBJ1-1; D call uncertain. Germline V gene data show CDR1 as SNHLY and CDR2 as FYNNEI. V was trimmed by 7 bases and J by 3 bases, leaving 9 bases between them. The CDR3 covers 12 residues.